Given below is one TCR beta chain in context. As the CDR3 is not closed by the conserved phenylalanine or tryptophan, this likely results from a read error. These data are taken from a study of tumor-infiltrating lymphocytes in primary liver carcinoma. Joint extraction of RNA and DNA used 20-30 mg of bulk tissue that was unsorted. Germline values: CDR1 MNHNS, CDR2 SASEGT. CDR3 length: 16 residues. Researchers generated TCR beta cDNA from approximately 0.55 ug of total RNA, relying on a constant-region primer. Library construction for TCR beta comprised three nested multiplex PCR rounds performed with slightly modified ARM-PCR. TRBV1-TRBV30 forward and Cbeta reverse primers drove the first two roughly 10-cycle rounds. TCRdb called the multiplex PCR reads again in MiXCR, with one record for every CDR3 protein. The sample comprises about 130,000 distinct CDR3 sequences, around 64% of which are singletons, and approximately 8.9% rests with the top ten.

This TCR derives from a woman aged 55-69 years with primary liver carcinoma and hepatitis B virus infection. Sequenced input: liver tumor tissue from sampling region 3. The subset here: tumor region T3, left-lateral pole. The rearrangement joins TRBV6-1 to TRBJ2-7; 12 nucleotides line up with TRBD2. The CDR3 DNA sequence: TGCGCCAGCAGCCCCTACCTAGCGGGAGGGTCCTACGAGCAGTACATC. Protein: CASSPYLAGGSYEQYI.